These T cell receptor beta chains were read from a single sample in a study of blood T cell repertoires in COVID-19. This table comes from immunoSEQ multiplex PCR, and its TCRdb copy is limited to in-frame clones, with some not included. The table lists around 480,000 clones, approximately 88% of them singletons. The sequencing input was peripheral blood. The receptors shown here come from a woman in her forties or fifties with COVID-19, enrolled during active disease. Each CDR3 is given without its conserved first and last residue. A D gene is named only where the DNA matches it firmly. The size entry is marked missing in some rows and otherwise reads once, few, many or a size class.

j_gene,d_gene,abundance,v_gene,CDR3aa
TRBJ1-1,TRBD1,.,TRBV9,ASSTRDRDTEAF
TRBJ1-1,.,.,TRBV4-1,ASSQSWQGWNTEAF
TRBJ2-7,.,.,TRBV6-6,ASSYARGGPYEQY
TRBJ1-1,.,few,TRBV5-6,ASSLLGGTEAF
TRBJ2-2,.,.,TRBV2,ASSEDRGNTGELF
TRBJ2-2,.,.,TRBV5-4,ASSPVQGSNTGELF
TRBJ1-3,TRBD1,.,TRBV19,ASEGTGKSGNTIY
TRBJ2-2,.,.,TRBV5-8,ASSPEQGRGELF
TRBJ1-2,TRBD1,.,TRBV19,AGGTGGGGYT
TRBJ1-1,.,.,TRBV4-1,ASSLSVPGSEAF
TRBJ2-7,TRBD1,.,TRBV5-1,ASSPGQGAYEQY
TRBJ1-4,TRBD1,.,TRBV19,ASSIDRTGNEKLF
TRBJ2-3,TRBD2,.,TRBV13,ASSLGGRGTDTQY
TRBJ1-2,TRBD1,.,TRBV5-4,ASSPDRANYGYT
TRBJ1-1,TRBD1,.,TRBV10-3,AISESGTDTSEAF
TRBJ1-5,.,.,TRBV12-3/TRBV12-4,ASSLGGGQPQH
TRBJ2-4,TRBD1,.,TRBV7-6,ASSLIGTGGGIQY
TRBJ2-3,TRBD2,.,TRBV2,ASRTSGTRDTQY
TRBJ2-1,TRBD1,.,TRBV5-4,ASTERQGTWNEQF
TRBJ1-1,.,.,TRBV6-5,ASTFRGGDTEAF
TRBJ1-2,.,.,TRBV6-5,ASSFTGSYGYT
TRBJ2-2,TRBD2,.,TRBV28,ASSPPGLGRPGELF
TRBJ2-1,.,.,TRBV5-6,ASSLTGSSYNEQF
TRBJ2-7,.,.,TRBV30,AWSTEYEQY
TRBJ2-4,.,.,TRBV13,ASSFMRRERNIQY
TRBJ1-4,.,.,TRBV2,ASSGVLGAGEKLF
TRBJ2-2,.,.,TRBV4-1,ASSQGPITRGQTGELF
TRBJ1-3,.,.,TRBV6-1,ASSERIGSRNTIY
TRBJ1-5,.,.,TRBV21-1,ASSNEDRWGSNQPQH
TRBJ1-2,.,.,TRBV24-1,ATSDFGSLGRGSYGYT
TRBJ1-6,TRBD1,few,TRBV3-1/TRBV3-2,ASSPPRQGVYNSPLH
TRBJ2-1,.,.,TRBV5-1,ASSRSGSSSYNEQF
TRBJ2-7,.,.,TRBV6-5,ASREIEQY
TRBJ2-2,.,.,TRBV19,ASSILGAGELF
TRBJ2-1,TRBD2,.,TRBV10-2,ASRLSGGAPEQF
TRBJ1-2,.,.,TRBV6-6,ASSTPDRPLGYGYT
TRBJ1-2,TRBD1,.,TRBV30,AWTKGAGGYT
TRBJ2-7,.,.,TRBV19,ASSTIGESRGYEQY
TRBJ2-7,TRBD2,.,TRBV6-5,ASSYGTSGYEQY
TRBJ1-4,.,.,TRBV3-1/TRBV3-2,ASSQFWTAREKLF
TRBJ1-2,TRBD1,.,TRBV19,ASRIDRDYGYT
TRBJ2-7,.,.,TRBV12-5,ASGRTSYEQY
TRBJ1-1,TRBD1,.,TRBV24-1,ATSETGQDTEAF
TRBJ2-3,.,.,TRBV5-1,ASSLVLAVTDTQY
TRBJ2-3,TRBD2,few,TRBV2,ASGSGGSTDTQY
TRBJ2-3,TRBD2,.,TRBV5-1,ASRGGAQATDTQY
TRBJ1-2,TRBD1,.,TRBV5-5,ASSSGTGGIGYT
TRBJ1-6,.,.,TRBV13,ASSLWGTGLRPLH
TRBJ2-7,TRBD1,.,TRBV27,ASSSPRGQGNEQY